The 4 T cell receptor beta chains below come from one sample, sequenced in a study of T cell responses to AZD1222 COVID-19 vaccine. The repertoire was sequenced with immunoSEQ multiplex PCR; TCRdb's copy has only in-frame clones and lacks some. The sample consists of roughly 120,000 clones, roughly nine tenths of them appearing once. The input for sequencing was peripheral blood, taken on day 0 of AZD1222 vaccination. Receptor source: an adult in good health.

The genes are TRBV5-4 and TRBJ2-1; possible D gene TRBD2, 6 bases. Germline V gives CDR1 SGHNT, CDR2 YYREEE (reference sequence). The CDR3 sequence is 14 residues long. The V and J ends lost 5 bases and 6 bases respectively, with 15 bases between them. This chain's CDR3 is CASSLAVNLNEQFF. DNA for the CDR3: TGTGCCAGCAGTTTAGCGGTGAACCTCAATGAGCAGTTCTTC.

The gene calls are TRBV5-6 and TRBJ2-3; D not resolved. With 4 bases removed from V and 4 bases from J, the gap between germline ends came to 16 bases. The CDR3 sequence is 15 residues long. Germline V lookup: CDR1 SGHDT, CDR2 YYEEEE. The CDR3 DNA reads TGTGCCAGCAGCATGGCCTCTAGAACGCCAGATACGCAGTATTTT. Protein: CASSMASRTPDTQYF.

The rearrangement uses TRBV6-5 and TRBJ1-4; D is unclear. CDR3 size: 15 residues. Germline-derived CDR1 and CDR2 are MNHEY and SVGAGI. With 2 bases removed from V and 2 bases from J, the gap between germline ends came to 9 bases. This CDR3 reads CASSYGVDTNEKLFF. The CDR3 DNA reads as TGTGCCAGCAGTTACGGGGTGGACACTAATGAAAAACTGTTTTTT.

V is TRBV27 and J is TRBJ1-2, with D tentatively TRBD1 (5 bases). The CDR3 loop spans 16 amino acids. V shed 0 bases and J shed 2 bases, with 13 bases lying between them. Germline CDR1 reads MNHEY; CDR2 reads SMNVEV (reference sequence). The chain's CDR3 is CASSLSTGGNNYGYTF. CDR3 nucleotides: TGTGCCAGCAGTTTATCTACCGGGGGGAACAACTATGGCTACACCTTC.